The source of this TCR beta chain is a study of T cell responses to AZD1222 COVID-19 vaccine. V shed 5 bases, J shed 2 bases, and the junction held 4 bases outside the gene matches. The CDR3 is 15 amino acids. The germline V gene encodes CDR1 LNHDA and CDR2 SQIVND (reference sequence). With regard to this clone: Its target is not known. This sample includes further DNA sequences coding for the same CDR3.

Clones were read by immunoSEQ multiplex PCR, and TCRdb kept only the in-frame ones, dropping some. The sample lists about 120,000 clones, 90% to 95% occurring once. Overall study findings and caveats: Increases in Spike-specific TCR breadth and depth were seen after two AZD1222 doses. Most donors were white British and more were female, and clonal diversity was possibly underestimated. There were repertoire samples only from the period after the peak T cell response. Spike was spanned by vaccine-associated CD4 TCRs, which were dominant at 160-218 and 743-854.

This specimen was peripheral blood, taken on day 0 of AZD1222 vaccination. This chain connects TRBV19 to TRBJ2-5; 11 bases are shared with TRBD2. The source of this sequence is an adult in good health. The CDR3 DNA reads as TGTGCCAGTAGTCGGGCTAGCGGGGGGCAAGAGACCCAGTACTTC. Encoded protein: CASSRASGGQETQYF.